The rows below give T cell receptor beta chains drawn from one sample of a study of beta chain features in type 1 diabetes. The protocol was immunoSEQ multiplex PCR, while the TCRdb copy is restricted to in-frame clones and leaves out a portion. This table has under 850,000 clones, around an eighth appearing once. Sequenced input: naive CD4+ T cells from blood. The receptors here all came from a man younger than 35 with type 1 diabetes. Each CDR3 is given with its conserved first and last residue. The D gene is left open where the match is weak. Expanded clones are given a class, and other clones once, few, many or no size at all.

v_call,clone_size,j_call,d_call,cdr3_nt,cdr3_aa
TRBV11-2,NA,TRBJ2-5,TRBD1,TGTGCCAGCAGAAACCCGGGACAGCAAGAGACCCAGTACTTC,CASRNPGQQETQYF
TRBV7-9,few,TRBJ1-6,NA,TGTGCCAGCAGCTTGGTGGGGGAGGATTCACCCCTCCACTTT,CASSLVGEDSPLHF
TRBV30,few,TRBJ2-7,TRBD1,TGTGCCTGGAGTGTTACAGGGGGCGAGTACGAGCAGTACTTC,CAWSVTGGEYEQYF
TRBV20-1,NA,TRBJ2-1,NA,TGCAGTGCTGAATGGATTGAGCAGTTCTTC,CSAEWIEQFF
TRBV7-9,NA,TRBJ2-2,NA,TGTGCCAGCAGCTTAGCCAGGGGAAACACCGGGGAGCTGTTTTTT,CASSLARGNTGELFF
TRBV28,few,TRBJ1-2,NA,TGTGCCAGCAGCCCCCCCGGGGGCGGCTATGGCTACACCTTC,CASSPPGGGYGYTF
TRBV30,few,TRBJ1-3,NA,TGTGCCTGGAGCTCGGGGCAGCCCGGAAACACCATATATTTT,CAWSSGQPGNTIYF
TRBV6-6,NA,TRBJ2-5,TRBD2,TGTGCCAGCAGTTACCCGACTAGCGGGGCACAAGAGACCCAGTACTTC,CASSYPTSGAQETQYF
TRBV11-3,NA,TRBJ2-3,TRBD1,TGTGCCAGCAGCGCCGGGACAGGGGGGTTGACAGATACGCAGTATTTT,CASSAGTGGLTDTQYF
TRBV6-4,NA,TRBJ1-2,NA,TGTGCCAGCAGTGACTCCTGGTCAAAGGCGGGCTACACCTTC,CASSDSWSKAGYTF